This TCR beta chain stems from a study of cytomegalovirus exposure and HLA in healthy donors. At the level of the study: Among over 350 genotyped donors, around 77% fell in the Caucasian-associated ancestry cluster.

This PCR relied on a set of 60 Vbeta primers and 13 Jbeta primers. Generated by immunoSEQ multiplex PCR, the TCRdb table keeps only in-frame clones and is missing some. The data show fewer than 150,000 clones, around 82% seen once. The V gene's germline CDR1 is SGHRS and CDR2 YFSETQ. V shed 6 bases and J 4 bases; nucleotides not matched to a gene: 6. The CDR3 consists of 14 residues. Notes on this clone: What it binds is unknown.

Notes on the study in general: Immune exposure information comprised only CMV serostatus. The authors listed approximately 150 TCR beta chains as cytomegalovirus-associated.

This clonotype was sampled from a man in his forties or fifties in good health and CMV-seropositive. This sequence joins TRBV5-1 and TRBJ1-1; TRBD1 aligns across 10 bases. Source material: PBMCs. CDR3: CASNKGQGITEAFF. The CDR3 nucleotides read TGCGCCAGCAACAAGGGACAGGGGATCACTGAAGCTTTCTTT.